What follows describes a single T cell receptor beta chain. This table comes from immunoSEQ multiplex PCR, and its TCRdb copy is limited to in-frame clones, with some not included. The sample lists about 140,000 clones, 75% to 80% occurring once. CDR1 MNHEY and CDR2 SVGEGT come from the germline V gene. This CDR3 has 15 residues. The V and J ends lost 2 bases and 0 bases respectively, with 7 bases between them. The sample comes from a study of blood T cell repertoires in COVID-19. Input material: peripheral blood. This receptor was taken from a woman aged 45-65 years with active or convalescent COVID-19. V gene TRBV6-2 or TRBV6-3 combines with J gene TRBJ2-2, with D perhaps matching TRBD2 (5 bases). In nucleotides, the CDR3 is TGTGCCAGCAGTTACCGGGGATCGAACACCGGGGAGCTGTTTTTT. Residues: CASSYRGSNTGELFF.